In this sample, the clone carrying this TCR beta chain turned up once. Its target is not known. The data belong to a study of T cell repertoires in cytomegalovirus infection. The V end was cut by 5 bases, the J end by 5 bases, with 15 bases between. The germline gives CDR1 MNHEY, CDR2 SMNVEV (reference sequence). The CDR3 length is 15 residues. Each CDR3 protein gets one entry after TCRdb re-called the reads with MiXCR. The sample shows fewer than 900,000 distinct CDR3 sequences, roughly 28% of them seen only once. This material consisted of cultured CD8+ T cells from PBMCs, taken from culture after CMV antigen stimulation. This receptor was identified in a human donor in good health (CMV status not recorded). Some clones in this sample may be carry-over from other donors' samples. The gene calls are TRBV27 and TRBJ1-4; no firm D call. The CDR3 DNA sequence: TGTGCCAGCAGTCTCTCCCGCGGGTCCAATGAAAAACTGTTTTTT. It is translated as CASSLSRGSNEKLFF.